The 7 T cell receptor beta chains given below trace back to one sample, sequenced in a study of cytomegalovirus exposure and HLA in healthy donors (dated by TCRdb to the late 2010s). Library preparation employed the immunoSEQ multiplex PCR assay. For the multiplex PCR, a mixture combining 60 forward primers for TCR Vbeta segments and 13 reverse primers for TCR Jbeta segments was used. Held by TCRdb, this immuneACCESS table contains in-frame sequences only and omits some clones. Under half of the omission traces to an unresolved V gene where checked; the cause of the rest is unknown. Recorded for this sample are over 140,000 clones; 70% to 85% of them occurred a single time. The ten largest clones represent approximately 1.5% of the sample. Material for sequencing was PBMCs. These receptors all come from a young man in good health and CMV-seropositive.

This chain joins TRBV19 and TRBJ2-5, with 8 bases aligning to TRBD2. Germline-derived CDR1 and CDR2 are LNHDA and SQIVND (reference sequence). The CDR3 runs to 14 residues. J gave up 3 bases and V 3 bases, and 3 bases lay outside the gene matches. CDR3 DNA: TGTGCCAGTAGTATCTCGGGGGGGAAAGAGACCCAGTACTTC. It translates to CASSISGGKETQYF.

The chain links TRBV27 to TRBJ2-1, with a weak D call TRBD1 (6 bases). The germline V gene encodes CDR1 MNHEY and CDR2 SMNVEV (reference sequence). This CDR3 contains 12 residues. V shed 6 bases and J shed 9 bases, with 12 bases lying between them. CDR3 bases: TGTGCCAGCAGCCGGAGAGGGGGTGAGCAGTTCTTC. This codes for CASSRRGGEQFF.

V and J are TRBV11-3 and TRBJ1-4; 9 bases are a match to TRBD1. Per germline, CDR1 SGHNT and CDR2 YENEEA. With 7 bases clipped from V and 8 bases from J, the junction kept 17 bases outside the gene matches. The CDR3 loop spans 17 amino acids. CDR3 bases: TGTGCCAGCACCAAAGGGATTCCGGGACAGGGAGGAGAAAAACTGTTTTTT. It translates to CASTKGIPGQGGEKLFF.

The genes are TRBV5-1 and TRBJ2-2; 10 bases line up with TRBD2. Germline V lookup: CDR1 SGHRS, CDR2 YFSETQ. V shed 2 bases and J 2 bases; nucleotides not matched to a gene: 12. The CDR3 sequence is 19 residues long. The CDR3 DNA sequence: TGCGCCAGCAGCTTACCCTCCCGGACTAGCGGACTTAACACCGGGGAGCTGTTTTTT. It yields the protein CASSLPSRTSGLNTGELFF.

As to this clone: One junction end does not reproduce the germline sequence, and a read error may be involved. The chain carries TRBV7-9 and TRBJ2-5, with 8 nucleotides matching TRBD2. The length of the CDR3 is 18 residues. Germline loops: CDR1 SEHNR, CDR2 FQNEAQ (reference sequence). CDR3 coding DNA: TGTTCCAGCAGCTCGGACAGAGGTTATAGCGGGGTTCAAGAGACCCAGTACTTC. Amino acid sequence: CSSSSDRGYSGVQETQYF. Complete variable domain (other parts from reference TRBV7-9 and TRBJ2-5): DTGVSQNPRHKITKRGQNVTFRCDPISEHNRLYWYRQTLGQGPEFLTYFQNEAQLEKSRLLSDRFSAERPKGSFSTLEIQRTEQGDSAMYLCSSSSDRGYSGVQETQYFGPGTRLLVL.

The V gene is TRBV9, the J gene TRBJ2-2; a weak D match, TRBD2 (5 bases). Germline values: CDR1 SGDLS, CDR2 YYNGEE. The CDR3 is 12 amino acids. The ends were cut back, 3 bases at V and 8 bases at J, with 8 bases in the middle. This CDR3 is CASSGGFGELFF. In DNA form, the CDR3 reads TGTGCCAGCAGCGGAGGGTTTGGGGAGCTGTTTTTT.

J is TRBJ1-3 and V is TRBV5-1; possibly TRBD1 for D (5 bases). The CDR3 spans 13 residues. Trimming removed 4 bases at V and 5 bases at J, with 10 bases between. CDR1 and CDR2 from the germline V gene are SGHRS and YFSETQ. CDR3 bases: TGCGCCAGCAGCGCGGGACTCCGAAACACCATATATTTT. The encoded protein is CASSAGLRNTIYF.